The clone carrying this T cell receptor beta chain was seen a handful of times. Its antigen is still unknown. Trimming removed 3 bases from V and 2 bases from J, with 16 bases in between. Germline CDR1 is SQVTM and CDR2 is ANQGSEA. The CDR3 runs to 15 residues. The table came from immunoSEQ multiplex PCR; TCRdb's copy has only in-frame clones and leaves some out. The sample holds some 40,000 clones, 75% to 85% seen once. These data originate in a study of a mutant IDH1 vaccine in newly diagnosed glioma. Study in general: Vaccines were first given 4-6 weeks after radiotherapy alone, or with temozolomide cycles. Sex among treated patients split about 62% male, around 40% female; mean age was approximately 40 years. Antecedent treatment encompassed radiotherapy, temozolomide, or their combination; the majority received both.

The sample's time point: week 11, during vaccination. Each dose delivered 300 ug of mutant IDH1 20-mer peptide subcutaneously with imiquimod. New IDH1-mutant, ATRX-lost WHO grade 3 or 4 astrocytomas occurred in donors. The sequencing used peripheral blood mononuclear cells (PBMCs), collected from a glioma patient whose treatment included an IDH1 peptide vaccine. The genes are TRBV29-1 and TRBJ1-1; D perhaps matches TRBD1 (6 bases). The clonotype originates from a woman in her 30s with glioma. Some clones in this sample may be carry-over from other donors' samples. In DNA, the CDR3 is TGCAGCGTTGACAGGATTGGGGGCCCCAACACTGAAGCTTTCTTT. It yields the protein CSVDRIGGPNTEAFF.